This T cell receptor beta chain was recovered during a study of shared clonotypes between healthy human individuals. Whole-study context: In total, the donors were a couple of women and three men aged 18 to 49.

Whole-study results and caveats: Across subsets, estimated richness was generally greater for naive than for memory populations. Lower generation probabilities were found for non-shared clonotypes than for those shared by all four donors. Of the naive CD4 clonotypes, about 5% were shared across a few donors.

Trimming left V 3 bases short and J 7 bases short, with 13 bases between. CDR1 and CDR2 (germline): GTSNPN, SVGIG (reference sequence). The CDR3 has 13 amino acids. Points on this clone: Its cognate antigen is unknown.

The repertoire was sequenced with immunoSEQ multiplex PCR; TCRdb's copy has only in-frame clones and lacks some. Of about 1 million clones in the sample, about 75% were seen once. The TCR was taken from a man younger than 30 in good health. The specimen sequenced was memory CD4+ T cells sorted from blood. Described subset: CD45RA-negative fraction. The rearrangement uses TRBV30 and TRBJ1-5; D uncertain. Here the CDR3 DNA reads TGTGCCTGGAGCCCGACCGTAGGGCAGCCCCAGCATTTT. It translates to CAWSPTVGQPQHF.